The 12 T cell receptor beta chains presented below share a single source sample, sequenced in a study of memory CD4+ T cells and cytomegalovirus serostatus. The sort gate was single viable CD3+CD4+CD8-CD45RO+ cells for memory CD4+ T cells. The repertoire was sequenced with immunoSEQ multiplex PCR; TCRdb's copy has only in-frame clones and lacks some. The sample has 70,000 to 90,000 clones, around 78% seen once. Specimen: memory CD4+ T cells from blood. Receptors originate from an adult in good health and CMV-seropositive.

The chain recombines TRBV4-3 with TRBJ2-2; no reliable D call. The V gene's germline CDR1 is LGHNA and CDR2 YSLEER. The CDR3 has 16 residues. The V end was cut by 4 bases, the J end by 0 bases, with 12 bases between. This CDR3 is CASSPDRQANTGELFF. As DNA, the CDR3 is TGCGCCAGCAGCCCGGACCGTCAGGCGAACACCGGGGAGCTGTTTTTT.

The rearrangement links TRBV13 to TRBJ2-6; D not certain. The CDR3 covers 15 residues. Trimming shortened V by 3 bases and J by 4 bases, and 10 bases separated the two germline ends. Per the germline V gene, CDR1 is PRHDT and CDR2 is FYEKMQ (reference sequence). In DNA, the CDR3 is TGTGCCAGCAGCTTTCAGACGTTGGGGGCCAACGTCCTGACTTTC. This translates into CASSFQTLGANVLTF.

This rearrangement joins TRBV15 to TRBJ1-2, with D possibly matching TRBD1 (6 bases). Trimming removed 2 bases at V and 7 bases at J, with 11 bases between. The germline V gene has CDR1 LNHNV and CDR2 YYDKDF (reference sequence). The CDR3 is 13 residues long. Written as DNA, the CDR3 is TGTGCCACCAGCAGAACAGGGTGGGGTGGCTACACCTTC. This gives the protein CATSRTGWGGYTF.

The DNA of the CDR3 is TGTGCCAGCAGCTTGGACAGGGGAGAGACCCAGTACTTC. Amino acids: CASSLDRGETQYF. The V gene is TRBV7-9, the J gene TRBJ2-5, with 9 bases aligning to TRBD1. Germline lookup yields CDR1 SEHNR and CDR2 FQNEAQ (reference sequence). The V gene end was trimmed by 3 bases and the J gene end by 4 bases; junction bases not matched to a gene: 0. This CDR3 comprises 13 residues.

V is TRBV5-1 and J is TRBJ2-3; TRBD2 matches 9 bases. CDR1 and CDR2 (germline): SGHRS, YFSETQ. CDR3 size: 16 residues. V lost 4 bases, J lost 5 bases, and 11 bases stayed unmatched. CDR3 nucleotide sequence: TGCGCCAGCAGCCCCTTTAGTAGCGGGAGTCAAGATACGCAGTATTTT. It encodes CASSPFSSGSQDTQYF. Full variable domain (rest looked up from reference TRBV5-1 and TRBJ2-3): KAGVTQTPRYLIKTRGQQVTLSCSPISGHRSVSWYQQTPGQGLQFLFEYFSETQRNKGNFPGRFSGRQFSNSRSEMNVSTLELGDSALYLCASSPFSSGSQDTQYFGPGTRLTVL.

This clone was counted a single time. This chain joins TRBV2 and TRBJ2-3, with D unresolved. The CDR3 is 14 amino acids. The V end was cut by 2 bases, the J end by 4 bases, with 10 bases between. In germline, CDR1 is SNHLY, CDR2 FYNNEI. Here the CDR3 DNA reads TGTGCCAGCAGTGAATTGGAACCCCCAGATACGCAGTATTTT. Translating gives CASSELEPPDTQYF. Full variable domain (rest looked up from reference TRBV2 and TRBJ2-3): EPEVTQTPSHQVTQMGQEVILRCVPISNHLYFYWYRQILGQKVEFLVSFYNNEISEKSEIFDDQFSVERPDGSNFTLKIRSTKLEDSAMYFCASSELEPPDTQYFGPGTRLTVL.

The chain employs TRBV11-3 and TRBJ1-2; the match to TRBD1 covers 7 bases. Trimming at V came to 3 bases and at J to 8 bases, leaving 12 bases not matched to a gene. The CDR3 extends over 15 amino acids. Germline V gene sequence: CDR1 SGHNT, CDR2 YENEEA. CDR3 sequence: CASSLEGALAGGYTF. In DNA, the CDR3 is TGTGCCAGCAGCTTGGAGGGGGCGCTTGCCGGGGGCTACACCTTC.

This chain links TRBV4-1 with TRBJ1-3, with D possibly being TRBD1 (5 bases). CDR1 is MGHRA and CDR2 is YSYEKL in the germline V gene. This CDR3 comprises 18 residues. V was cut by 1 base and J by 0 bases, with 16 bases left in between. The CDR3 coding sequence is TGCGCCAGCAGCCAAGCCGGGTGGGGGACGAGCTCTGGAAACACCATATATTTT. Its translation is CASSQAGWGTSSGNTIYF.

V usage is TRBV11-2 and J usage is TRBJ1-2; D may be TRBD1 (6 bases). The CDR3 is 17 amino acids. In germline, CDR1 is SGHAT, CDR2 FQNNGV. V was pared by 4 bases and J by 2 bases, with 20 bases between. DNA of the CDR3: TGTGCCAGCAGCTCCTATCGGCCAGGGGTGAAAAACTATGGCTACACCTTC. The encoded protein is CASSSYRPGVKNYGYTF.

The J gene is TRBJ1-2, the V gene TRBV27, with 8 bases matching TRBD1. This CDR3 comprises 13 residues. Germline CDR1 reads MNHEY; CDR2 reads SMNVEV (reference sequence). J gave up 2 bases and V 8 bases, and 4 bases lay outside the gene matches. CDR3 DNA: TGTGCCAGCCAACGGACAGGGAACTATGGCTACACCTTC. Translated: CASQRTGNYGYTF.

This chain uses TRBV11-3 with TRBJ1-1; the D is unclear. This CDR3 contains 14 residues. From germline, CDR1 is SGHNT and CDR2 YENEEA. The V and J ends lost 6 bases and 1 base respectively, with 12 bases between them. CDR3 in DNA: TGTGCCAGCAGAGACCTTGTATCGAACACTGAAGCTTTCTTT. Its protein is CASRDLVSNTEAFF.

The CDR3 is CSVAVGDQPQHF. CDR3 coding DNA: TGCAGCGTGGCGGTTGGCGATCAGCCCCAGCATTTT. The chain has TRBV29-1 and TRBJ1-5, with unresolved D. CDR3 size: 12 residues. With 6 bases removed from V and 5 bases from J, the gap between germline ends came to 11 bases. Germline loops: CDR1 SQVTM, CDR2 ANQGSEA.